This T cell receptor beta chain came from a study of T cell changes during pregnancy in multiple sclerosis (dated by TCRdb to between 2018 and 2020). Context from the whole study: In women with multiple sclerosis, the researchers looked at how the T cell repertoire shifted as pregnancy progressed.

The library was prepared using the immunoSEQ multiplex PCR assay. Sourced from immuneACCESS, this table was stored by TCRdb with only in-frame sequences that have V and J called. A share of the clones is absent; for the studies checked, an unresolved V gene accounts for under half, and the remainder has no known explanation. For this sample the table gives around 40,000 clones, of which approximately 94% were detected only once. The ten most abundant clones make up roughly 0.67% of the sample. A word on this clone: There is no known antigen for this receptor. No much larger clonotype is one base removed from it; base qualities were not supplied.

Looking up the germline V gene yields CDR1 SNHLY and CDR2 FYNNEI. Cut back by 3 bases and 2 bases, the V and J ends lie 14 bases apart. Including the terminal cysteine and phenylalanine, the CDR3 comprises 15 residues. This entry keeps only the CDR3 DNA: 45 bases, framed from base 1. The source of this sequence is a female donor with multiple sclerosis, enrolled in a pregnancy study. The material sequenced was CD4+ T cells from peripheral blood mononuclear cells, taken in the third trimester of pregnancy. The chain couples TRBV2 to TRBJ2-7, and possibly TRBD2, on 7 matching bases. The CDR3 has the sequence CASSENRGGAYEQYF. The nucleotides are TGTGCCAGCAGTGAGAATAGGGGGGGGGCCTACGAGCAGTACTTC.